The subject of this entry is one TCR beta chain. The data derive from a study of shared clonotypes between healthy human individuals. Assay: immunoSEQ multiplex PCR; the TCRdb copy retains only in-frame clones and omits some. The sample lists some 1.1 million clones, around 77% occurring once. This CDR3 comprises 16 residues. Germline-derived CDR1 and CDR2 are KGHSH and LQKENI. V gave up 3 bases and J gave up 1 base; unmatched junction bases: 3. The source of this sequence is a man aged 18 to 35 in good health. Some clones in this sample may be carry-over from other donors' samples. V usage is TRBV18 and J usage is TRBJ2-3; TRBD2 aligns across 11 bases. The sample taken for sequencing was memory CD4+ T cells from PBMCs. Subset indicated: CD45RA-negative fraction. The CDR3, as DNA: TGTGCCAGCTCACCTCCGACTAGCGGGGGCACAGATACGCAGTATTTT. This gives the protein CASSPPTSGGTDTQYF.